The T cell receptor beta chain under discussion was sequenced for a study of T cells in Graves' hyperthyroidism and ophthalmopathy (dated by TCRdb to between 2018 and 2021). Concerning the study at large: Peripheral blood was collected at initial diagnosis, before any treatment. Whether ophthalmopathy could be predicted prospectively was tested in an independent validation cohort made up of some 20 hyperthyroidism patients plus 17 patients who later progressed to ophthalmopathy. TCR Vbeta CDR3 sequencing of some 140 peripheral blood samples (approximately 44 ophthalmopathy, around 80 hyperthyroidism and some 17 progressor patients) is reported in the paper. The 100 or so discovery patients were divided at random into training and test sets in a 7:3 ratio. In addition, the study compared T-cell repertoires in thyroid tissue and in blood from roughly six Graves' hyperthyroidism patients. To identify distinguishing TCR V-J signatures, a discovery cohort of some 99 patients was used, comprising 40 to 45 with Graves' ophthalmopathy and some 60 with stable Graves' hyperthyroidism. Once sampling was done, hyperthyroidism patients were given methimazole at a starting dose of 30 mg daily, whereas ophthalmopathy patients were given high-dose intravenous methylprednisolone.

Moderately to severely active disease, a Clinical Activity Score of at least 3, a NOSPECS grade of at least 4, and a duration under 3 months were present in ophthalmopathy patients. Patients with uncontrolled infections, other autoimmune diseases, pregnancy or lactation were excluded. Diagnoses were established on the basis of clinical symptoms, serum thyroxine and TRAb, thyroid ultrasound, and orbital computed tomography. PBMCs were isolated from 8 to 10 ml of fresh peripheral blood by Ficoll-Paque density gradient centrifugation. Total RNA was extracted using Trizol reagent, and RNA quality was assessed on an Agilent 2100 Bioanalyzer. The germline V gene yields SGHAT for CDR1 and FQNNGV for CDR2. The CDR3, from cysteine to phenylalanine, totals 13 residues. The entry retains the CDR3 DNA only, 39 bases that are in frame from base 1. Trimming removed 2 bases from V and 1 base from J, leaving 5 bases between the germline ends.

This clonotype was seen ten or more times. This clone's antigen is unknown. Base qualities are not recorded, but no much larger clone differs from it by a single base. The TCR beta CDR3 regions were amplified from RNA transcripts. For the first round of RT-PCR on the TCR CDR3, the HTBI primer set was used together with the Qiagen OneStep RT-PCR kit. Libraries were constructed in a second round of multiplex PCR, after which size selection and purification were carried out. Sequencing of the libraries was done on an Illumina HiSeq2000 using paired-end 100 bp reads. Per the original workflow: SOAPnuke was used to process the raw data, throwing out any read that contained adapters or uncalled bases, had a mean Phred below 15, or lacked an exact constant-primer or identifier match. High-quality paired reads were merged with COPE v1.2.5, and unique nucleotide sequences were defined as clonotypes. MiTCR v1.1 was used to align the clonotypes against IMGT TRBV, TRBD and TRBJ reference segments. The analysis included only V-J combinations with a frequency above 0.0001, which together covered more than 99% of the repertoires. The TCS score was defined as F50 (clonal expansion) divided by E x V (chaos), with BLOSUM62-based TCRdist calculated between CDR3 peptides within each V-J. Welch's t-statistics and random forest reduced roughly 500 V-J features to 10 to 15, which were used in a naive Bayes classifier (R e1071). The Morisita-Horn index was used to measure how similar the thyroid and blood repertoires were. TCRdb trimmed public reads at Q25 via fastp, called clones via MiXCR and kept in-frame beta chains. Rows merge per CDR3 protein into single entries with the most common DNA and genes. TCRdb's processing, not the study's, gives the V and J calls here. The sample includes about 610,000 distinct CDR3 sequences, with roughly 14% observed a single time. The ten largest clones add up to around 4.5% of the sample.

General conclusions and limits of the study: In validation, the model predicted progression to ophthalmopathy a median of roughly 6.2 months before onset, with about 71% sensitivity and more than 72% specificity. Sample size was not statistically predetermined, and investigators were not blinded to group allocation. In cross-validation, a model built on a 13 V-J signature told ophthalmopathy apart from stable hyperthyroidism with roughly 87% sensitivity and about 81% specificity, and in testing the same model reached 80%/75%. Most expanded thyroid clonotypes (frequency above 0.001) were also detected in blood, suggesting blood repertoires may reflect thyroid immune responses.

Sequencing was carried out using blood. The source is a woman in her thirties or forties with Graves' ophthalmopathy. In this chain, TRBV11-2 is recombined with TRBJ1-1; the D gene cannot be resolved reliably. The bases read TGTGCCAGCAGCTTAAAAAGGAACACTGAAGCTTTCTTT. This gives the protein CASSLKRNTEAFF. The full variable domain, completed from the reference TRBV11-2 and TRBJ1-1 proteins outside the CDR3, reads EAGVAQSPRYKIIEKRQSVAFWCNPISGHATLYWYQQILGQGPKLLIQFQNNGVVDDSQLPKDRFSAERLKGVDSTLKIQPAKLEDSAVYLCASSLKRNTEAFFGQGTRLTVV.